This T cell receptor beta chain was identified in a study of blood T cell repertoires in COVID-19. The repertoire was sequenced with immunoSEQ multiplex PCR; TCRdb's copy has only in-frame clones and lacks some. The sample has about 250,000 clones; 84% are singletons. CDR3 length: 16 residues. V was shortened by 2 bases and J by 7 bases, with 21 bases between the two germline ends. Germline assignment: CDR1 MDHEN and CDR2 SYDVKM. This receptor was taken from a person aged 70 to 85 with COVID-19, enrolled during active disease. The sequencing sample was made of peripheral blood. The genes are TRBV28 and TRBJ2-7; a weak D match, TRBD2 (6 bases). CDR3 nucleotide sequence: TGTGCCAGCAGTTTAGTATCTGCGGGGCCCCCTGGTGAGCAGTACTTC. This translates into CASSLVSAGPPGEQYF.